This T cell receptor (beta chain) was identified in a study of cytomegalovirus exposure and HLA in healthy donors (dated by TCRdb to 2016 to 2017). Background for the entire study: According to a later analysis, the roughly 120 validation repertoires were produced on the same platform as the 666 repertoires of the first cohort. The aim of the study was to test whether cataloging public T cell receptors could identify signatures of past pathogen exposure. A separate validation cohort of roughly 120 different subjects was used in addition to the approximately 670-subject first cohort. To predict cytomegalovirus infection status, the study brought together high-throughput TCR immunosequencing, statistical association of individual TCRs with disease status, and machine learning. Study-wide findings and limitations: In vitro tests confirmed that three of the cytomegalovirus-associated TCR beta chains recognize cytomegalovirus antigens. Across donors, most TCR sequences were observed very rarely, whereas some public TCRs were present in many individuals. The validation cohort had no HLA typing available for a later analysis, so co-occurrence within that cohort was assessed over all 120 or so repertoires. According to the authors, the approach could potentially be generalized to other disease states and immunological phenotypes. Of the cluster scores, about 94% were above 0 in a later analysis, which found that TCRs clustered in the first cohort also tended to co-occur in the 120 or so validation repertoires. The classifier was reported to diagnose cytomegalovirus status with high specificity and sensitivity in both the original cohort and the validation cohort. In the study, about 150 TCR beta chains were listed as associated with cytomegalovirus.

As encoded in the germline V gene, CDR1 is LGHNA while CDR2 is YSLEER. The CDR3 sequence holds 14 residues, the cysteine and phenylalanine included. Only the CDR3 DNA is retained, 42 bases long and in frame from the first base. Relative to germline, V is missing 3 bases and J is missing 7 bases, with 4 bases of the junction outside any gene match. As regards this clone: Its specific antigen is unknown. Qualities for individual bases were not recorded, and no much larger clone is one base off.

Donors formed part of the validation cohort, which comprised 120 or so subjects and was distinct from the first cohort of 666 subjects. Libraries were prepared through the immunoSEQ multiplex PCR assay. The authors' analysis ran thus. A statistical classification framework was built for diagnosing cytomegalovirus status from the catalog of TCR beta chain sequences. TCRdb carries this immuneACCESS record with in-frame sequences only. Its versions omit some clonotypes, under half of them owing to an unresolved V gene in the studies checked, with the rest unexplained. That table furnishes V, J and clone size, whereas the DNA furnished D and trimming. The sample table records some 140,000 clones; just under 85% of these occur just once. The ten most abundant clones make up roughly 29% of the sample.

Sequenced material: PBMCs. The source of this sequence is a man aged 25-40 years in good health and CMV-seropositive. The sequence links TRBV4-3 to TRBJ2-1, with 9 bases in between that match TRBD2. DNA sequence: TGCGCCAGCAGCCACAGCGGGGGGTTGAATGAGCAGTTCTTC. Translated, this is CASSHSGGLNEQFF.